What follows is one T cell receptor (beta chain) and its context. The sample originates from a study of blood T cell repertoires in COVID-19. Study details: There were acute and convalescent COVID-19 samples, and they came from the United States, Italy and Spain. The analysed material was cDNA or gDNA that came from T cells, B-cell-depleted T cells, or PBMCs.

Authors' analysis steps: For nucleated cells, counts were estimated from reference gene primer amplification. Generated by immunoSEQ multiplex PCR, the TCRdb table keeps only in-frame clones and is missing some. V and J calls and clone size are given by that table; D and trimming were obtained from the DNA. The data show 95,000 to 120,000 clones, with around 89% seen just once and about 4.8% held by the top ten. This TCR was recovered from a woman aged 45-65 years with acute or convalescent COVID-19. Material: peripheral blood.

CDR3 protein: CASSADRGETQYF. Here the CDR3 DNA reads TGTGCCAGCAGTGCCGACAGGGGAGAGACCCAGTACTTC. The chain combines TRBV2 with TRBJ2-5; TRBD1 aligns across 8 bases. In germline, CDR1 is SNHLY, CDR2 FYNNEI. V was pared by 4 bases and J by 4 bases, with 2 bases of the junction left unmatched. CDR3 length equals 13 residues.